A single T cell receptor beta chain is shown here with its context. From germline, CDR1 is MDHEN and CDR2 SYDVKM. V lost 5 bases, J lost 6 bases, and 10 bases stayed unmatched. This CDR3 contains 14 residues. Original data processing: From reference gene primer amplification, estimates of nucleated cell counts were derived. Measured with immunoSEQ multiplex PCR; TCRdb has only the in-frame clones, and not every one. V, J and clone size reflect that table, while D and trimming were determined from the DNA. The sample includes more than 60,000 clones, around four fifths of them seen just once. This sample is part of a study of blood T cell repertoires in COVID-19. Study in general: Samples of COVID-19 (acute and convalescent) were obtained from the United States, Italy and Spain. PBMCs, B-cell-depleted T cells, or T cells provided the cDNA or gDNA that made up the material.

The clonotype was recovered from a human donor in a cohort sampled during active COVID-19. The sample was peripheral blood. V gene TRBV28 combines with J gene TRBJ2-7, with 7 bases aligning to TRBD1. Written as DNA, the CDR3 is TGTGCCAGCAGTCGAGAGACAGGGACCCGCGAGCAGTACTTC. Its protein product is CASSRETGTREQYF.